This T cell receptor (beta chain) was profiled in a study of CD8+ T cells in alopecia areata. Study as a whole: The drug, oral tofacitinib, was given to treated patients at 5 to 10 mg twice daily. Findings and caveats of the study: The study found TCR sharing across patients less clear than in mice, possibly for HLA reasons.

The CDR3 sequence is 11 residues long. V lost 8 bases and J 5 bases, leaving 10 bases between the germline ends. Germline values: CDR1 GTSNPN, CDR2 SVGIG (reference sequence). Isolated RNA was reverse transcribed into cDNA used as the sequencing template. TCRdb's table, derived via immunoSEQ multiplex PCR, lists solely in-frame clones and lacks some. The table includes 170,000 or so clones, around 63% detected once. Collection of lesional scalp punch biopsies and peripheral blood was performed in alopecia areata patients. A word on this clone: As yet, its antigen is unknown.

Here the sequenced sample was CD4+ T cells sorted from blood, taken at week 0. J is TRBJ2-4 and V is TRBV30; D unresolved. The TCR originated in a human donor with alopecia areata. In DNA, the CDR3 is TGTGCCGGATCTACCCAAAACATTCAGTACTTC. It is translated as CAGSTQNIQYF.